This entry lists 18 T cell receptor beta chains sequenced from one sample in a study of blood T cells in healthy people across ages. For the second PCR, which ran for roughly 6 to 12 cycles, a sample-barcoded 5' primer and a J-beta primer mix were used. TCRdb ran MiXCR on the 5' RACE reads and lists one entry per CDR3 protein. The repertoire holds some 700,000 distinct CDR3 sequences, with over 20% as singletons. The sequencing sample was made of blood. These receptor sequences come from a man between 65 and 85 years old in good health.

The sample holds a few counts of this clonotype. The chain uses TRBV12-3 or TRBV12-4 and TRBJ2-3; D not certain. The CDR3 sequence is 15 residues long. V was shortened by 1 base and J by 2 bases, with 10 bases between the two germline ends. The DNA for the CDR3 is TGTGCCAGCAGTTTAGTCCCCCGGAACACAGATACGCAGTATTTT. Translating it yields CASSLVPRNTDTQYF.

The V call is TRBV6-1, the J call TRBJ2-6; D remains ambiguous. The germline V gene has CDR1 MNHNS and CDR2 SASEGT. V was clipped by 5 bases and J by 0 bases, with 8 bases between them. This CDR3 has 15 residues. CDR3 nucleotide sequence: TGTGCCAGCAGTCCCGAAATCTCTGGGGCCAACGTCCTGACTTTC. It codes for CASSPEISGANVLTF.

The chain employs TRBV5-1 and TRBJ2-2, with TRBD1 matching 10 bases. The CDR3 spans 16 residues. The V gene's germline CDR1 is SGHRS and CDR2 YFSETQ. V was pared by 4 bases and J by 5 bases, with 8 bases of the junction left unmatched. CDR3 sequence (DNA): TGCGCCAGCAGCCCCTTCAGGGGACAGGGGACCGGGGAGCTGTTTTTT. Translating gives CASSPFRGQGTGELFF.

The rearrangement joins TRBV12-3 or TRBV12-4 to TRBJ2-1; the D is unclear. Gene TRBJ2-7 matches the end of the DNA better, so the J call may be wrong. This CDR3 has 12 residues. CDR3 coding DNA: TGTGCCAGCAGTTTATATACATACGAGCAGTACTTC. It codes for CASSLYTYEQYF.

The chain combines TRBV20-1 with TRBJ2-2; D could derive from TRBD1 or TRBD2 (5 bases each). The CDR3 has 13 residues. Between the trimmed V and J ends, which lost 7 bases and 0 bases, there was a span of 9 bases. The germline V gene has CDR1 DFQATT and CDR2 SNEGSKA (reference sequence). CDR3 protein: CSGGTANTGELFF. CDR3 DNA: TGCAGTGGAGGGACGGCGAACACCGGGGAGCTGTTTTTT.

This clonotype was detected ten times or more. The genes are TRBV12-3 or TRBV12-4 and TRBJ2-1; a weak D match, TRBD2 (5 bases). V dropped 6 bases and J dropped 0 bases, with 12 bases sitting between them. This CDR3 region has 15 residues. The CDR3 is CASSIGLSSYNEQFF. The CDR3 DNA is TGTGCCAGCAGCATCGGACTTAGCTCCTACAATGAGCAGTTCTTC.

The V call is TRBV25-1, the J call TRBJ2-1, with 12 bases lining up with TRBD2. With V trimmed by 7 bases and J by 4 bases, 5 bases remained unmatched. The germline gives CDR1 MGHDK, CDR2 SYGVNS. The CDR3 consists of 15 residues. CDR3 in DNA: TGTGCCAGCACCGGGACTAGCGGGTATTACAATGAGCAGTTCTTC. Translation gives CASTGTSGYYNEQFF. Using reference TRBV25-1 and TRBJ2-1 for the parts outside the CDR3, the full variable domain is EADIYQTPRYLVIGTGKKITLECSQTMGHDKMYWYQQDPGMELHLIHYSYGVNSTEKGDLSSESTVSRIRTEHFPLTLESARPSHTSQYLCASTGTSGYYNEQFFGPGTRLTVL.

The sample holds a few counts of this clonotype. V and J are TRBV5-1 and TRBJ1-4; maybe TRBD1 (6 bases). Germline assignment: CDR1 SGHRS and CDR2 YFSETQ. The CDR3 is made up of 16 amino acids. V lost 0 bases and J lost 8, with 17 bases in between. CDR3 sequence reads: CASSLESWTVEEKLFF. The CDR3, as DNA: TGCGCCAGCAGCTTGGAGTCTTGGACAGTTGAAGAAAAACTGTTTTTT.

The V gene is TRBV12-3 or TRBV12-4, the J gene TRBJ1-1; D unclear. The V end was cut by 9 bases, the J end by 5 bases, with 16 bases between. This CDR3 contains 13 residues. CDR3 sequence (DNA): TGTGCCAGTTATTTGGTCGGCGGGACTGAAGCTTTCTTT. The encoded protein is CASYLVGGTEAFF.

This clonotype showed up just a few times. V is TRBV11-2 and J is TRBJ1-2; a weak D match, TRBD1 (5 bases). The CDR3 extends over 15 amino acids. The germline V and J ends were trimmed by 1 base and 3 bases, with 12 bases remaining between them. The germline gives CDR1 SGHAT, CDR2 FQNNGV. Written as DNA, the CDR3 is TGTGCCAGCAGCTTAGGCCTGACAGTGGACTATGGCTACACCTTC. Translation gives CASSLGLTVDYGYTF.

This clonotype was recorded at least ten times. J is TRBJ2-1 and V is TRBV1. The DNA end is more similar to TRBJ2-7, so the J call may be wrong. TRBV1 has pseudogene status. The CDR3 consists of 12 residues. CDR3 nucleotides: TGCACCAGCAGCCAAGAGGTCGCTGAGCAGTACGTC. Translated, it gives CTSSQEVAEQYV.

This clonotype showed up just a few times. The chain combines TRBV13 with TRBJ2-5; 10 nucleotides line up with TRBD1. Gene TRBJ2-1 matches the end of the DNA better, so the J call may be wrong. CDR3 length: 16 amino acids. CDR1 is PRHDT and CDR2 is FYEKMQ in the germline V gene (reference sequence). Here the CDR3 reads CASSSPQGQGFNEQFF. The CDR3 DNA is TGTGCCAGCAGCTCCCCTCAGGGACAGGGGTTCAATGAGCAGTTCTTC.

The chain has TRBV6-2 or TRBV6-3 and TRBJ1-4; 7 positions agree with TRBD1. The CDR3 sequence is 16 residues long. From germline, CDR1 is MNHEY and CDR2 SVGEGT. V lost 3 bases and J lost 5; bases outside the gene matches: 9. This chain's CDR3 is CASSYRQGETNEKLFF. CDR3 bases: TGTGCCAGCAGTTATCGGCAGGGGGAAACCAATGAAAAACTGTTTTTT.

There are a few counts of this clonotype. The V gene is TRBV12-3 or TRBV12-4, the J gene TRBJ1-4, with a weak D call TRBD1 (5 bases). The CDR3 extends over 14 amino acids. The V and J ends lost 5 bases and 4 bases respectively, with 11 bases between them. CDR3 DNA sequence: TGTGCCAGCAGTCCGGGGGGGTTTAATGAAAAACTGTTTTTT. Residues: CASSPGGFNEKLFF.

The chain combines TRBV20-1 with TRBJ2-7, with D possibly matching TRBD1 (5 bases). The germline CDR1 and CDR2 sequences are DFQATT and SNEGSKA (reference sequence). Trimming took 0 bases from V and 3 from J, leaving 15 bases between them. There are 15 residues in the CDR3. The CDR3 loop is CSARDPRKGIYEQYF. The CDR3 nucleotides are TGCAGTGCTAGAGACCCCAGAAAGGGGATCTACGAGCAGTACTTC.

This clonotype was detected a few times. This chain joins TRBV4-3 and TRBJ1-3, with D perhaps TRBD1 (5 bases). The CDR3 covers 16 residues. Germline V gene sequence: CDR1 LGHNA, CDR2 YSLEER. The V end was cut by 0 bases, the J end by 4 bases, with 13 bases between. As DNA, the CDR3 is TGCGCCAGCAGCCAAGAAGACCTGGGGCCCGGAAACACCATATATTTT. Amino acids: CASSQEDLGPGNTIYF.

The table lists this clonotype with a few counts. This chain connects TRBV20-1 to TRBJ1-3; TRBD1 is a possible D gene (6 bases). With 5 bases removed from V and 0 bases from J, the gap between germline ends came to 11 bases. The CDR3 has 14 amino acids. Germline V lookup: CDR1 DFQATT, CDR2 SNEGSKA (reference sequence). The CDR3 is CSAGDIGSGNTIYF. The CDR3 DNA reads TGCAGTGCTGGGGACATTGGCTCTGGAAACACCATATATTTT.

This clonotype was counted between two and nine times. The chain couples TRBV28 to TRBJ1-1; 10 nucleotides line up with TRBD1. This CDR3 contains 15 residues. J lost 4 bases, V lost 7 bases, and 9 bases had no gene match. Germline loops: CDR1 MDHEN, CDR2 SYDVKM. The CDR3 spells CASTSGGTGATEAFF. CDR3 nucleotide sequence: TGTGCCAGCACCTCTGGGGGGACAGGGGCCACTGAAGCTTTCTTT.